A selection of T cell receptor beta chains follows, all from one sample in a study of blood T cell repertoires in COVID-19. Profiled with immunoSEQ multiplex PCR; TCRdb holds only in-frame clones, not every one. The data hold 450,000 or so clones, with less than 95% observed a single time. The sample consisted of PBMCs or T cells enriched from blood (not recorded which). The source of these receptors is a young man who had recovered from COVID-19. The CDR3 runs from the conserved cysteine through the conserved F or W. D genes are given only for firm matches.

D: TRBD2
J: TRBJ2-7
V: TRBV7-8
CDR3: CASSPGAGTRSYEQYF

D: .
J: TRBJ2-2
V: TRBV7-3
CDR3: CASSSASATGELFF

D: .
J: TRBJ1-1
V: TRBV5-1
CDR3: CASSLAGSAFF

D: .
J: TRBJ1-2
V: TRBV6-5
CDR3: CATSPGRDFGYTF

D: .
J: TRBJ1-5
V: TRBV5-1
CDR3: CASSLGDNLGDQPQHF

D: .
J: TRBJ2-1
V: TRBV30
CDR3: CAWSGAGLYNEQFF

D: .
J: TRBJ1-1
V: TRBV5-6
CDR3: CASSSPETPNTEAFF

D: .
J: TRBJ2-3
V: TRBV9
CDR3: CASSLQTGSTGRTDTQYF

D: TRBD2
J: TRBJ2-7
V: TRBV2
CDR3: CASREAGDEQYF

D: .
J: TRBJ1-6
V: TRBV6-1
CDR3: CASSEPRGDSPLHF

D: TRBD1
J: TRBJ1-2
V: TRBV19
CDR3: CASTTGRTGGYTF

D: TRBD1
J: TRBJ1-2
V: TRBV19
CDR3: CASSIGTVNGGYTF

D: .
J: TRBJ2-1
V: TRBV7-2
CDR3: CASSLAPSYYNEQFF

D: .
J: TRBJ1-6
V: TRBV10-3
CDR3: CAISESLNSPLHF

D: .
J: TRBJ2-2
V: TRBV28
CDR3: CASSLRSGTGELFF

D: .
J: TRBJ1-1
V: TRBV7-9
CDR3: CASSTGALKEAFF

D: TRBD2
J: TRBJ2-3
V: TRBV3-1/TRBV3-2
CDR3: CASSQDGGGGGADTQYF

D: .
J: TRBJ1-6
V: TRBV7-2
CDR3: CASRRDASNSPLHF

D: .
J: TRBJ1-2
V: TRBV30
CDR3: CAWREDYGYTF

D: TRBD2
J: TRBJ2-7
V: TRBV4-1
CDR3: CASSQDQGTKSYEQYF

D: TRBD2
J: TRBJ2-5
V: TRBV28
CDR3: CASRKGGRVQETQYF

D: .
J: TRBJ2-2
V: TRBV11-2
CDR3: CASSLVQGSPGELFF

D: TRBD1
J: TRBJ2-5
V: TRBV5-4
CDR3: CASTPFMGQGWQETQYF

D: .
J: TRBJ2-7
V: TRBV2
CDR3: CASLGEGAYEQYF

D: .
J: TRBJ2-1
V: TRBV2
CDR3: CASSSGRTDEQFF

D: .
J: TRBJ2-7
V: TRBV9
CDR3: CASSPGLIFYEQYF

D: .
J: TRBJ2-1
V: TRBV27
CDR3: CASSLLLLPSYNEQFF

D: .
J: TRBJ2-7
V: TRBV7-9
CDR3: CASSLARLSSYEQYF